This TCR beta chain was observed in a study of T-cell reconstitution after alpha-beta-depleted transplantation in children. There are a few counts of this clonotype. Its target is unknown. The CDR3 is 15 residues long. V lost 2 bases, J lost 1 base, and 9 bases lay in between. Per germline, CDR1 SGDLS and CDR2 YYNGEE. Unique molecular identifiers were incorporated into the prepared TCRbeta library. TCRdb passed the PCR reads through MiXCR, listing each CDR3 protein once. The sample comprises 500,000 to 650,000 distinct CDR3 sequences, approximately 13% of which are singletons, and approximately 2.1% rests with the top ten. Study results and limitations: After transplant, at about two months, alpha-beta T cells were reportedly derived from several hundred expanded graft clones. Among T cells one year after transplant, newly produced cells accounted for most counts and diversity.

The sample here was PBMCs, mostly from graft donor cells, taken 360 days after TCRalphabeta/CD19-depleted stem cell transplant. The rearrangement links TRBV9 to TRBJ2-2; D possibly corresponds to TRBD1 (6 bases). The receptor was isolated from a male patient between 10 and 17 years old who had a stem cell transplant for acute myeloid leukemia, so the T cells may come from the graft donor. The CDR3 here is CASSVVRGNTGELFF. CDR3 coding DNA: TGTGCCAGCAGCGTGGTCAGGGGGAACACCGGGGAGCTGTTTTTT.